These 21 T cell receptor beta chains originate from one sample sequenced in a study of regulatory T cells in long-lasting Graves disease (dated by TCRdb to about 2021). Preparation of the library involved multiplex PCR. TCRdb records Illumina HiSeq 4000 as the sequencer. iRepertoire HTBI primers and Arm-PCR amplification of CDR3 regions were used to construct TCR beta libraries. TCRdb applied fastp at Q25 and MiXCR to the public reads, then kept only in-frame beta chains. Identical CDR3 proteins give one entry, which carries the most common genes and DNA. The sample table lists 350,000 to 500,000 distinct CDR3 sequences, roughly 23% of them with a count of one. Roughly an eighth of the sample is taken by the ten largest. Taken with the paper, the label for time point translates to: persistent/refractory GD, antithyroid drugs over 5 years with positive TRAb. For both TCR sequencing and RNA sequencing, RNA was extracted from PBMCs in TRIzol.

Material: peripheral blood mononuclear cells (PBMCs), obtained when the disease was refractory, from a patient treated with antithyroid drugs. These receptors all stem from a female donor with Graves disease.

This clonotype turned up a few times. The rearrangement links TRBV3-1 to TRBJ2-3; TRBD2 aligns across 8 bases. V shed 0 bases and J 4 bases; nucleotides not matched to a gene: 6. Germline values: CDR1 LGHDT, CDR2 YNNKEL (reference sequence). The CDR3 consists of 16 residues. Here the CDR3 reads CASSQDQAGVPDTQYF. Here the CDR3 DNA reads TGTGCCAGCAGCCAAGATCAAGCGGGAGTACCAGATACGCAGTATTTT.

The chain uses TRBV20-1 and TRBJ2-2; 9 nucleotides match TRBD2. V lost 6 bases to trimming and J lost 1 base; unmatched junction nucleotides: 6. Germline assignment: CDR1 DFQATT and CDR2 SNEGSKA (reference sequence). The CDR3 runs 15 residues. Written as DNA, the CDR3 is TGCAGTGCATATAGCGGGAGAGGGAACACCGGGGAGCTGTTTTTT. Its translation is CSAYSGRGNTGELFF.

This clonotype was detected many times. For the CDR3, the DNA is TGTGCCAGCCGCTCCTCCCCCTACGAGCAGTACTTC. Translated, it gives CASRSSPYEQYF. The chain has TRBV2 and TRBJ2-7, with unresolved D. There are 12 residues in the CDR3. CDR1 and CDR2 (germline): SNHLY, FYNNEI. Trimming cost V 8 bases and J 2 bases, with 10 bases left between them.

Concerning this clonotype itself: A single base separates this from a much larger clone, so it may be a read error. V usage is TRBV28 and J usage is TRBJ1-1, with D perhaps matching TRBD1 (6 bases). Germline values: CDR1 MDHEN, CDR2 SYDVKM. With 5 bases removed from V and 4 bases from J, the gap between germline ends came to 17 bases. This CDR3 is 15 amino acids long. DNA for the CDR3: TGTGCCAGCAGTCTTTCAGGGGTGGTTAGCACTGAAGCTTTCTTT. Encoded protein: CASSLSGVVSTEAFF.

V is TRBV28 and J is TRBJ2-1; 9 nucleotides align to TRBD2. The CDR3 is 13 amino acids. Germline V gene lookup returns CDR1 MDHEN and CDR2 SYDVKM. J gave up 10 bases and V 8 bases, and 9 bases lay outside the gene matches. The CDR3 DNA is TGTGCCAGCGACAAGGGCCTAGCGGGAGAGCAGTTCTTC. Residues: CASDKGLAGEQFF.

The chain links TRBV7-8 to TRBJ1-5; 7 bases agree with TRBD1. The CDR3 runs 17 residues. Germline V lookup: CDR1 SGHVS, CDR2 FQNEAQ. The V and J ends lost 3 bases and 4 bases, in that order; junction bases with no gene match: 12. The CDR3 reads CASSLTALAGGNQPQHF. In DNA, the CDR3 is TGTGCCAGCAGCTTGACTGCCTTGGCAGGGGGTAATCAGCCCCAGCATTTT. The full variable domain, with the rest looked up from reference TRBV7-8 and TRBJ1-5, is GAGVSQSPRYKVAKRGQDVALRCDPISGHVSLFWYQQALGQGPEFLTYFQNEAQLDKSGLPSDRFFAERPEGSVSTLKIQRTQQEDSAVYLCASSLTALAGGNQPQHFGDGTRLSIL.

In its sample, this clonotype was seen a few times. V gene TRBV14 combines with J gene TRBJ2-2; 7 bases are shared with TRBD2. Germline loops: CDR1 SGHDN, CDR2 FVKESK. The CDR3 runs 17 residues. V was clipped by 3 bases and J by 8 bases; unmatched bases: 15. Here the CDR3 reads CASSHGLGLGQPGELFF. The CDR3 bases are TGTGCCAGCAGCCACGGCCTCGGACTAGGTCAACCTGGGGAGCTGTTTTTT.

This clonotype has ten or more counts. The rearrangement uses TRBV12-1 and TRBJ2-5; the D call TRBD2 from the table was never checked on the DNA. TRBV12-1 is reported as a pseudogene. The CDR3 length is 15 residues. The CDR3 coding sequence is TGTGCCAGCAGCTTTGCATTGGACTTTCAAGAGACCCAGTACTTC. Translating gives CASSFALDFQETQYF.

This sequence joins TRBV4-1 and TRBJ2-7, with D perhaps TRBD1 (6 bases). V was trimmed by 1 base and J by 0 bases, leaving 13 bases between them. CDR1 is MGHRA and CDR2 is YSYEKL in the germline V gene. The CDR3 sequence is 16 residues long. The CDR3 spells CASSQASGQFSYEQYF. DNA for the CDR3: TGCGCCAGCAGCCAAGCTTCGGGACAATTCTCCTACGAGCAGTACTTC.

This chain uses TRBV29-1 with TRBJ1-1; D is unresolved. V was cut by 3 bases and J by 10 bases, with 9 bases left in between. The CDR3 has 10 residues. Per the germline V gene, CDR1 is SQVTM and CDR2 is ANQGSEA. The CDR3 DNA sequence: TGCAGCGTTGATCTGGAGCGAGCTTTCTTT. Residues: CSVDLERAFF.

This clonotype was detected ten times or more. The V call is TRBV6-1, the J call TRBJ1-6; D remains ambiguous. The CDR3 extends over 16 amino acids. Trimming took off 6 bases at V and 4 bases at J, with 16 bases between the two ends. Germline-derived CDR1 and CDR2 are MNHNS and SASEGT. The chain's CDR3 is CASSSYHPGYNSPLHF. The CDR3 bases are TGTGCCAGCAGCAGTTATCACCCGGGGTATAATTCACCCCTCCACTTT.

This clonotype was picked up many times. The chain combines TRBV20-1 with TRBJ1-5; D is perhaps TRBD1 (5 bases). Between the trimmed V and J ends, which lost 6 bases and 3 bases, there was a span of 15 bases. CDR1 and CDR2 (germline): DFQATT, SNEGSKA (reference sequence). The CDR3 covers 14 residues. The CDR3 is CSAGGVSANQPQHF. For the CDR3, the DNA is TGCAGTGCGGGGGGGGTGAGTGCCAATCAGCCCCAGCATTTT.

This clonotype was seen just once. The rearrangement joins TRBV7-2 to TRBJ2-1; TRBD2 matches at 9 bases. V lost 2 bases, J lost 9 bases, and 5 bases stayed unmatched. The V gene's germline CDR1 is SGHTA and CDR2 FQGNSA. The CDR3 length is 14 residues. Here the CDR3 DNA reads TGTGCCAGCAGCTTACTAGCGGGATTCCCTGAGCAGTTCTTC. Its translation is CASSLLAGFPEQFF.

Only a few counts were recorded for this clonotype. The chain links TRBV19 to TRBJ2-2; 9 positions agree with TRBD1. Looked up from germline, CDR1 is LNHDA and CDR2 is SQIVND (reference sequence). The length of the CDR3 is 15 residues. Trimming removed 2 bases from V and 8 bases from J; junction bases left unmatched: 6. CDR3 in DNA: TGTGCCAGTAGTATACCGGACAGGGGTGGTGGGGAGCTGTTTTTT. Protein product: CASSIPDRGGGELFF.

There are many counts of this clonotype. DNA of the CDR3: TGTGCCAGCAGCTTGGGGTTGACGGGGAACACTGAAGCTTTCTTT. This gives the protein CASSLGLTGNTEAFF. V gene TRBV11-2 combines with J gene TRBJ1-1, with D hard to call. The V gene's germline CDR1 is SGHAT and CDR2 FQNNGV. The CDR3 is made up of 15 amino acids. Trimming shortened V by 3 bases and J by 1 base, and 12 bases separated the two germline ends. Based on the CDR3 plus reference TRBV11-2 and TRBJ1-1, the full variable domain is EAGVAQSPRYKIIEKRQSVAFWCNPISGHATLYWYQQILGQGPKLLIQFQNNGVVDDSQLPKDRFSAERLKGVDSTLKIQPAKLEDSAVYLCASSLGLTGNTEAFFGQGTRLTVV.

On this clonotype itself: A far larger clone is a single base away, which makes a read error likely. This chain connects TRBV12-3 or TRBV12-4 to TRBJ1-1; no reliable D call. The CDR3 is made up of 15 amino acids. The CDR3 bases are TGTGCCAGCAGTATCGGCCCTTACGGGAACACTGGAGCTTTCTTT. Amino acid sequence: CASSIGPYGNTGAFF.

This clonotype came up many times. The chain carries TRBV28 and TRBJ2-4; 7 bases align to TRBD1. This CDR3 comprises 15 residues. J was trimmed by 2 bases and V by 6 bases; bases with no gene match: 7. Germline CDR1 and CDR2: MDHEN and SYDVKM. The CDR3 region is CASSTTTGSKNIQYF. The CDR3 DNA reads TGTGCCAGCAGCACCACGACAGGGTCCAAAAACATTCAGTACTTC.

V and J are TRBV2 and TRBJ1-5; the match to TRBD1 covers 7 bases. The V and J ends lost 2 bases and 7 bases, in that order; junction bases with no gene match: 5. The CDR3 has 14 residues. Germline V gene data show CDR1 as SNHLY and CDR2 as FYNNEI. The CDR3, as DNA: TGTGCCAGCAGTGAAACAGGGGCCCGACAGCCCCAGCATTTT. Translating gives CASSETGARQPQHF.

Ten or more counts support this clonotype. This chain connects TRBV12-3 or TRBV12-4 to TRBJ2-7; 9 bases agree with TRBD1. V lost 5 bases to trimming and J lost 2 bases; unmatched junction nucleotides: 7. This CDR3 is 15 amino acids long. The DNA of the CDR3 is TGTGCCAGCAGTCTCTCCGGGACAGGGCCCTACGAGCAGTACTTC. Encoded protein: CASSLSGTGPYEQYF.

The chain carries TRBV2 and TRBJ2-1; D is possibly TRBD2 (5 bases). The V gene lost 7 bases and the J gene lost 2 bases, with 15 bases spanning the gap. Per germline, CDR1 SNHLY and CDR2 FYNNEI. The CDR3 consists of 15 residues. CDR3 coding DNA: TGTGCCAGCAAAGCGGACGTACTAGCCTACAATGAGCAGTTCTTC. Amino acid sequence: CASKADVLAYNEQFF.

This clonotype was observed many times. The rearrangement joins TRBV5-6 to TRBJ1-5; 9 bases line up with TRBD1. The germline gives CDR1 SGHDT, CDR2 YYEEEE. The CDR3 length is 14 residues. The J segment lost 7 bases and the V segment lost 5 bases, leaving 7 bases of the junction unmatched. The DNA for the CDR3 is TGTGCCAGCAGTAACAGGGGGCTCGGGCAGCCCCAGCATTTT. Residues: CASSNRGLGQPQHF.